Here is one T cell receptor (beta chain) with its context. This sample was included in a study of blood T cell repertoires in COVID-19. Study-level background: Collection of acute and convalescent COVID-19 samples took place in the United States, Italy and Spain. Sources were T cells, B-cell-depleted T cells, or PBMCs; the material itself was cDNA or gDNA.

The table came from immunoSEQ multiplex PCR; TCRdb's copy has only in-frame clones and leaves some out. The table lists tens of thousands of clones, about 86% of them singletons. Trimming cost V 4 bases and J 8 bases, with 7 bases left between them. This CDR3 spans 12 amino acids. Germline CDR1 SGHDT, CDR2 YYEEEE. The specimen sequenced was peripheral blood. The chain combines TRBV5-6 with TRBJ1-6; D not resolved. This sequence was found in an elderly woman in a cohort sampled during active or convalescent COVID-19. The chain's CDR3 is CASSRVDSPLHF. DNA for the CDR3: TGTGCCAGCAGCCGGGTAGATTCACCCCTCCACTTT.